One and the same sample provided the 29 T cell receptor beta chains below, sequenced in a study of tumour-infiltrating T cells in Burkitt lymphoma (dated by TCRdb to the early 2020s). Libraries were built with the immunoSEQ multiplex PCR assay. Held by TCRdb, this immuneACCESS table contains in-frame sequences only and omits some clones. Under half of the omission traces to an unresolved V gene where checked; the cause of the rest is unknown. Across this sample there are 12,000 to 15,000 clones, with 30% seen only once. Clones ranked in the top ten supply under 7.5% of the sample. Sequenced input: tumor tissue. These receptors were taken from a human donor with diffuse large B-cell lymphoma.

This clone has only a few counts. J is TRBJ2-7 and V is TRBV5-1; D is perhaps TRBD1 or TRBD2 (5 bases each). Germline CDR1 SGHRS, CDR2 YFSETQ. The CDR3 runs to 15 residues. The V and J ends lost 5 bases and 0 bases respectively, with 15 bases between them. CDR3 protein: CASRTWDGSSYEQYF. The CDR3 DNA is TGCGCCAGCAGAACCTGGGACGGAAGCTCCTACGAGCAGTACTTC.

The genes are TRBV6-1 and TRBJ2-5, with D possibly being TRBD2 (5 bases). This CDR3 region has 13 residues. CDR1 and CDR2 (germline): MNHNS, SASEGT. V was pared by 2 bases and J by 7 bases, with 11 bases between. CDR3 nucleotides: TGTGCCAGCAGTGAACTAGCCCGGGGGACCCAGTACTTC. Amino acids: CASSELARGTQYF.

This clone was seen once. The V gene is TRBV28, the J gene TRBJ2-7, with 7 bases matching TRBD1. Germline CDR1 reads MDHEN; CDR2 reads SYDVKM. The V and J ends lost 7 bases and 0 bases, in that order; junction bases with no gene match: 15. This CDR3 contains 17 residues. CDR3 sequence: CASTVFTGTETSYEQYF. The CDR3 DNA sequence: TGTGCCAGCACAGTTTTTACAGGGACAGAGACCTCCTACGAGCAGTACTTC.

The chain is built from TRBV6-1 and TRBJ1-1, with D hard to call. Per the germline V gene, CDR1 is MNHNS and CDR2 is SASEGT. The CDR3 extends over 15 amino acids. Trimming removed 1 base from V and 4 bases from J, with 13 bases in between. Written as DNA, the CDR3 is TGTGCCAGCAGTGAAGGGCCGGGAGGGAGCACTGAAGCTTTCTTT. Translated, it gives CASSEGPGGSTEAFF.

This clone was detected only a few times. The J gene is TRBJ2-5, the V gene TRBV19; no clear D. There are 14 residues in the CDR3. Germline values: CDR1 LNHDA, CDR2 SQIVND (reference sequence). V was shortened by 5 bases and J by 2 bases, with 12 bases between the two germline ends. The CDR3 spells CASSWASTQETQYF. The CDR3 DNA is TGTGCCAGTAGTTGGGCTTCCACTCAAGAGACCCAGTACTTC.

This clone was seen only a few times. The chain combines TRBV2 with TRBJ1-5; D is undetermined. CDR1 is SNHLY, CDR2 FYNNEI, per germline. The CDR3 has 15 residues. Trimming shortened V by 4 bases and J by 0 bases, and 10 bases separated the two germline ends. This CDR3 reads CASSGAQYSNQPQHF. The CDR3 DNA follows: TGTGCCAGCAGTGGCGCGCAGTATAGCAATCAGCCCCAGCATTTT. Full variable domain (remainder filled in from reference TRBV2 and TRBJ1-5): EPEVTQTPSHQVTQMGQEVILRCVPISNHLYFYWYRQILGQKVEFLVSFYNNEISEKSEIFDDQFSVERPDGSNFTLKIRSTKLEDSAMYFCASSGAQYSNQPQHFGDGTRLSIL.

The chain uses TRBV5-6 and TRBJ1-2; 8 nucleotides match TRBD1. This CDR3 is 15 amino acids long. With 4 bases clipped from V and 4 bases from J, the junction kept 9 bases outside the gene matches. Germline V CDR1 and CDR2: SGHDT, YYEEEE. The CDR3 here is CASSIGTGGFYGYTF. Here the CDR3 DNA reads TGTGCCAGCAGCATCGGGACAGGAGGTTTCTATGGCTACACCTTC.

This sequence joins TRBV6-5 and TRBJ1-1; the D is unclear. Germline lookup yields CDR1 MNHEY and CDR2 SVGAGI. The CDR3 extends over 13 amino acids. V gave up 4 bases and J gave up 1 base, with 7 bases separating them. CDR3 sequence (DNA): TGTGCCAGCAGTTTAGACACGAACACTGAAGCTTTCTTT. Amino acids: CASSLDTNTEAFF.

The chain is built from TRBV7-2 and TRBJ2-1; D remains ambiguous. Germline lookup yields CDR1 SGHTA and CDR2 FQGNSA. V was clipped by 3 bases and J by 2 bases, with 14 bases between them. The CDR3 runs to 16 residues. The CDR3: CASSLGSTGAYNEQFF. CDR3 coding DNA: TGTGCCAGCAGCTTGGGATCGACGGGCGCCTACAATGAGCAGTTCTTC.

This clone was counted between two and nine times. The chain is built from TRBV4-1 and TRBJ2-1; 8 bases fit TRBD1. The length of the CDR3 is 14 residues. V was pared by 5 bases and J by 4 bases, with 4 bases of the junction left unmatched. Germline V gene data show CDR1 as MGHRA and CDR2 as YSYEKL. This CDR3 reads CASSSTGAYNEQFF. The CDR3 nucleotides are TGCGCCAGCAGCTCGACAGGGGCGTACAATGAGCAGTTCTTC.

This clone is termed medium-sized. This chain links TRBV19 with TRBJ1-5; 8 bases map to TRBD1. V dropped 3 bases and J dropped 1; count of bases not matched to a gene: 8. Per the germline V gene, CDR1 is LNHDA and CDR2 is SQIVND (reference sequence). The CDR3 consists of 17 residues. DNA of the CDR3: TGTGCCAGTAGTATTAACCCCGACAGGGGCAGCAATCAGCCCCAGCATTTT. Translation: CASSINPDRGSNQPQHF.

This clone was observed a few times. The rearrangement joins TRBV30 to TRBJ2-3, with D maybe TRBD1 (6 bases). Trimming removed 0 bases at V and 6 bases at J, with 10 bases between. The CDR3 has 13 amino acids. Per germline, CDR1 GTSNPN and CDR2 SVGIG (reference sequence). CDR3 DNA sequence: TGTGCCTGGAGTGTGGCAGGGGCCGATACGCAGTATTTT. It encodes CAWSVAGADTQYF.

This chain joins TRBV18 and TRBJ2-1; 7 bases are shared with TRBD2. Unmatched junction bases numbered 4, after V lost 1 base and J lost 4 bases. Germline values: CDR1 KGHSH, CDR2 LQKENI. The CDR3 is 15 residues long. The CDR3 is CASSPRAGRYNEQFF. CDR3 bases: TGTGCCAGCTCACCACGAGCGGGAAGGTACAATGAGCAGTTCTTC.

This clone has more than one count but fewer than ten. The gene calls are TRBV6-5 and TRBJ2-5; possibly TRBD1 for D (6 bases). Germline V gene sequence: CDR1 MNHEY, CDR2 SVGAGI. The CDR3 length is 12 residues. V dropped 8 bases and J dropped 3 bases, with 10 bases sitting between them. CDR3 residues: CASRAGEETQYF. DNA for the CDR3: TGTGCCAGCCGCGCAGGGGAAGAGACCCAGTACTTC.

The chain employs TRBV30 and TRBJ2-3; D may be TRBD1 (6 bases). CDR1 is GTSNPN, CDR2 SVGIG, per germline (reference sequence). The CDR3 spans 14 residues. The V end was cut by 0 bases, the J end by 4 bases, with 11 bases between. CDR3 DNA sequence: TGTGCCTGGAGTGTAGTCCCAGGGGCAGATACGCAGTATTTT. Encoded protein: CAWSVVPGADTQYF.

Written as DNA, the CDR3 is TGTGCCAGCAGCGTAGCACAGGGGGCGTACGAGCAGTACTTC. This encodes CASSVAQGAYEQYF. The chain joins TRBV9 to TRBJ2-7; 9 positions match TRBD1. The CDR3 runs to 14 residues. The V segment lost 0 bases and the J segment 4 bases; nucleotides outside the gene matches: 2. Germline V gene data show CDR1 as SGDLS and CDR2 as YYNGEE.

The chain is built from TRBV6-5 and TRBJ2-3, with D perhaps given as TRBD1 or TRBD2 (5 bases each). Trimming cost V 2 bases and J 1 base, with 10 bases left between them. The CDR3 has 15 residues. Germline CDR1 MNHEY, CDR2 SVGAGI. In DNA, the CDR3 is TGTGCCAGCAGTTACGGGACGATCGGCACAGATACGCAGTATTTT. It is translated as CASSYGTIGTDTQYF.

This clone has only a few counts. The chain employs TRBV4-1 and TRBJ2-3; D is unresolved. The CDR3 totals 13 residues. The germline V gene has CDR1 MGHRA and CDR2 YSYEKL. V shed 0 bases and J shed 3 bases, with 4 bases lying between them. This CDR3 is CASSQEGTDTQYF. DNA for the CDR3: TGCGCCAGCAGCCAAGAAGGGACAGATACGCAGTATTTT.

The table lists this clone with a few counts. V gene TRBV2 combines with J gene TRBJ1-1, with D tentatively TRBD1 (6 bases). The length of the CDR3 is 13 residues. Germline assignment: CDR1 SNHLY and CDR2 FYNNEI. The V end was cut by 4 bases, the J end by 4 bases, with 10 bases between. CDR3 sequence reads: CASSAQGPTEAFF. The CDR3 DNA reads as TGTGCCAGCAGTGCCCAGGGGCCCACTGAAGCTTTCTTT.

V gene TRBV28 combines with J gene TRBJ2-2; a weak D match, TRBD2 (5 bases). CDR1 MDHEN and CDR2 SYDVKM come from the germline V gene. CDR3 length: 15 amino acids. Trimming took off 7 bases at V and 6 bases at J, with 18 bases between the two ends. The CDR3 region has the DNA TGTGCCAGCAAACCGGGGTACCGAAAACCCGGGGAGCTGTTTTTT. Translation: CASKPGYRKPGELFF.

The chain carries TRBV14 and TRBJ2-1; D might be TRBD2 (6 bases). V lost 1 base and J 10 bases, leaving 20 bases between the germline ends. The CDR3 runs 16 residues. CDR1 is SGHDN and CDR2 is FVKESK in the germline V gene. The chain's CDR3 is CASSQGVSWRDWEQFF. The CDR3 DNA is TGTGCCAGCAGCCAAGGGGTTTCTTGGCGGGATTGGGAGCAGTTCTTC.

This clone was observed a handful of times. The V gene is TRBV6-4, the J gene TRBJ2-3; D gene ambiguous. Deletions cut 2 bases from V and 2 bases from J, with 5 bases between. CDR1 is MRHNA and CDR2 is SNTAGT in the germline V gene. This CDR3 contains 13 residues. CDR3 amino acids: CASSDHATDTQYF. CDR3 coding DNA: TGTGCCAGCAGTGACCACGCCACAGATACGCAGTATTTT.

In this sample, this clone turned up a few times. This chain uses TRBV5-1 with TRBJ1-5, with D possibly matching TRBD1 (5 bases). V gave up 1 base and J gave up 3 bases, with 11 bases separating them. Germline CDR1 is SGHRS and CDR2 is YFSETQ. The CDR3 runs 15 residues. The CDR3 spells CASSLYWGVNQPQHF. The CDR3 DNA is TGCGCCAGCAGCTTGTACTGGGGGGTCAATCAGCCCCAGCATTTT.

V is TRBV4-2 and J is TRBJ1-5; 8 bases align to TRBD1. The germline V gene encodes CDR1 LGHNA and CDR2 YNFKEQ. The trim removed 5 bases at V and 5 bases at J, leaving 5 bases unmatched. The CDR3 has 14 amino acids. CDR3 protein: CASSVRQGHQPQHF. For the CDR3, the DNA is TGTGCCAGCAGCGTTCGACAGGGGCATCAGCCCCAGCATTTT.

This clone appeared once. V is TRBV14 and J is TRBJ2-5, with D perhaps TRBD1 (6 bases). This CDR3 contains 15 residues. CDR1 is SGHDN and CDR2 is FVKESK in the germline V gene. The ends were cut back, 1 base at V and 0 bases at J, with 9 bases in the middle. CDR3 coding DNA: TGTGCCAGCAGCCAAGGGGACATGTACCAAGAGACCCAGTACTTC. This sequence encodes CASSQGDMYQETQYF.

V is TRBV29-1 and J is TRBJ2-7; the D is unclear. Trimming left V 4 bases short and J 2 bases short, with 6 bases between. Germline V gives CDR1 SQVTM, CDR2 ANQGSEA. The CDR3 has 11 residues. The DNA of the CDR3 is TGCAGCGTTGGGCAGCCCTACGAGCAGTACTTC. Translation gives CSVGQPYEQYF.

The chain employs TRBV7-9 and TRBJ1-3, with 9 nucleotides matching TRBD1. Trimming took 5 bases from V and 2 from J; bases not matched to a gene: 7. Germline CDR1 SEHNR, CDR2 FQNEAQ (reference sequence). This CDR3 has 16 residues. CDR3 nucleotides: TGTGCCAGCAGCAAAAGACAGGGGGAGGCTGGAAACACCATATATTTT. Encoded protein: CASSKRQGEAGNTIYF.

The V gene is TRBV7-8, the J gene TRBJ1-1, with a possible D match to TRBD1 (6 bases). This CDR3 spans 12 amino acids. V lost 1 base and J lost 6, with 6 bases in between. Germline assignment: CDR1 SGHVS and CDR2 FQNEAQ. The CDR3 nucleotides are TGTGCCAGCAGCTTAGACAGGGCTGAAGCTTTCTTT. This translates into CASSLDRAEAFF.

The V call is TRBV28, the J call TRBJ1-5; 8 nucleotides align to TRBD1. V trimming: 7 bases; J trimming: 5 bases; junction bases outside the gene matches: 10. This CDR3 is 15 amino acids long. Germline loops: CDR1 MDHEN, CDR2 SYDVKM. The CDR3 DNA follows: TGTGCCAGCACCTTGGGGCCAGGGGGCGATCAGCCCCAGCATTTT. It specifies CASTLGPGGDQPQHF.